The 10 T cell receptor beta chains below come from one sample, sequenced in a study of T cells in Graves' hyperthyroidism and ophthalmopathy. Researchers amplified the TCR beta CDR3 regions from RNA transcripts. The TCR CDR3 was amplified in a first-round RT-PCR using the HTBI primer set. TCRdb fed the multiplex PCR reads into MiXCR, producing one record per CDR3 protein. Here the sample spans about 98,000 distinct CDR3 sequences, roughly 40% being singletons. The sequenced sample consisted of peripheral blood or thyroid tissue (not recorded which). These receptor sequences come from a woman in her thirties with Graves' hyperthyroidism.

Turning to this clonotype: The conserved phenylalanine or tryptophan normally closing the CDR3 is absent here, so this likely arose from a read error. The V and J genes are TRBV20-1 and TRBJ2-5; 8 positions agree with TRBD2. After removal of 2 bases from V and 0 bases from J, the junction contained 8 bases not matched to a gene. The CDR3 extends over 16 amino acids. In germline, CDR1 is DFQATT, CDR2 SNEGSKA (reference sequence). The CDR3 sequence is CSARTGQAGDQETQYL. In DNA, the CDR3 is TGCAGTGCTAGAACAGGACAAGCGGGAGACCAAGAGACCCAGTACCTC.

This rearrangement joins TRBV5-1 to TRBJ2-6; D is unresolved. The V gene lost 6 bases and the J gene lost 3 bases, with 16 bases spanning the gap. Per the germline V gene, CDR1 is SGHRS and CDR2 is YFSETQ. There are 16 residues in the CDR3. In DNA form, the CDR3 reads TGCGCCAGCACTAACCGCCCGGGTTATGGGGCCAACGTCCTGACTTTC. Translation: CASTNRPGYGANVLTF.

The chain is built from TRBV24-1 and TRBJ2-5; a possible D gene is TRBD2 (6 bases). V was trimmed by 11 bases and J by 5 bases, leaving 17 bases between them. Germline V gives CDR1 KGHDR, CDR2 SFDVKD. This CDR3 region has 13 residues. CDR3 in DNA: TGTGCCAGCAGCCCAGCGGGTTCGGAGACCCAGTACTTC. Protein: CASSPAGSETQYF.

A word on this clonotype: Lacking the conserved final phenylalanine or tryptophan, this CDR3 likely reflects a read error. J is TRBJ2-7 and V is TRBV29-1; 8 bases match TRBD2. Germline V lookup: CDR1 SQVTM, CDR2 ANQGSEA. The CDR3 is 13 amino acids. V was pared by 5 bases and J by 6 bases, with 9 bases of the junction left unmatched. The CDR3 region has the DNA TGCAGCGTTACCGGGACTAGACCAGGCGAGCAGTACCTC. This sequence encodes CSVTGTRPGEQYL.

This clonotype was seen a few times. Since a much larger clone is just one base distant, this may be a read error. The genes are TRBV5-1 and TRBJ2-5; 7 bases agree with TRBD1. Germline loops: CDR1 SGHRS, CDR2 YFSETQ. The CDR3 is 14 amino acids. The CDR3 spells CASSLTGTEETQCF. The CDR3, as DNA: TGCGCCAGCAGCTTGACCGGGACAGAAGAGACCCAGTGCTTC.

This chain connects TRBV2 to TRBJ2-2; D call uncertain. CDR3 length: 13 residues. V was shortened by 0 bases and J by 3 bases, with 2 bases between the two germline ends. Germline assignment: CDR1 SNHLY and CDR2 FYNNEI. The CDR3 DNA reads as TGTGCCAGCAGTGAAGCGGACACCGGGGAGCTGTTTTTT. Its translation is CASSEADTGELFF.

V is TRBV7-3 and J is TRBJ2-7, with D unresolved. Looked up from germline, CDR1 is SGHTA and CDR2 is FQGTGA. V dropped 3 bases and J dropped 3 bases, with 12 bases sitting between them. This CDR3 has 14 residues. The CDR3 nucleotides read TGTGCCAGCAGCTTGACGGTCGGTCTCTACGAGCAGTACTTC. It encodes CASSLTVGLYEQYF.

This clonotype was counted ten times or more. The V and J genes are TRBV18 and TRBJ2-7, with D unclear. This CDR3 comprises 15 residues. Germline-derived CDR1 and CDR2 are KGHSH and LQKENI. Between the trimmed V and J ends, which lost 6 bases and 1 base, there was a span of 16 bases. The CDR3 nucleotides are TGTGCCAGCTCCCCTCCCGTAGCTGCTTCCTACGAGCAGTACTTC. This translates into CASSPPVAASYEQYF.

As to this clonotype: The germline gene is not matched at one end of the junction; a read error may be the cause. The genes are TRBV7-2 and TRBJ2-5; D remains unclear. This CDR3 spans 9 amino acids. Germline V lookup: CDR1 SGHTA, CDR2 FQGNSA. The CDR3 DNA reads TGCGCCAGCAGCCAGACCCAGTACTTC. This encodes CASSQTQYF.

This clonotype was recorded many times. This chain links TRBV6-5 with TRBJ1-1; D call uncertain. Germline values: CDR1 MNHEY, CDR2 SVGAGI. There are 13 residues in the CDR3. The V gene lost 2 bases and the J gene lost 5 bases, with 9 bases spanning the gap. In DNA form, the CDR3 reads TGTGCCAGCAGTTACAACTTTGGAACTGAAGCTTTCTTT. Translating it yields CASSYNFGTEAFF.